Below, 5 T cell receptor beta chains from the same sample are listed, as sequenced in a study of response to subunit inactivated influenza vaccine. Using its own MiXCR run on the RT-PCR reads, TCRdb lists one record per CDR3 protein. The table lists more than 250,000 distinct CDR3 sequences, 20% to 25% of them singletons. The sample consisted of PBMCs from blood, taken about 20 months after vaccination. Every receptor here comes from a man between 50 and 75 years old who received an inactivated influenza vaccine.

This clonotype was picked up a small number of times. This sequence joins TRBV9 and TRBJ2-3; D not certain. The germline V and J ends were trimmed by 4 bases and 2 bases, with 8 bases remaining between them. Germline V lookup: CDR1 SGDLS, CDR2 YYNGEE. The CDR3 totals 13 residues. CDR3 sequence: CASSPSATDTQYF. The DNA for the CDR3 is TGTGCCAGCAGCCCTTCCGCCACAGATACGCAGTATTTT.

This clonotype was counted between two and nine times. This chain links TRBV10-3 with TRBJ1-2, with 8 bases fitting TRBD1. This CDR3 region has 14 residues. CDR1 is ENHRY and CDR2 is SYGVKD in the germline V gene. With V trimmed by 4 bases and J by 7 bases, 8 bases remained unmatched. The CDR3 reads CAISGPDRVGGYTF. The DNA of the CDR3 is TGTGCCATCAGTGGCCCGGACAGGGTCGGTGGCTACACCTTC.

The chain combines TRBV18 with TRBJ2-7; D is perhaps TRBD2 (6 bases). V was pared by 6 bases and J by 6 bases, with 24 bases between. CDR3 length equals 16 residues. Per the germline V gene, CDR1 is KGHSH and CDR2 is LQKENI. CDR3 bases: TGTGCCAGCTCCGACCACCCACGAAGGGTCGGGGGCGAGCAGTACTTC. Encoded protein: CASSDHPRRVGGEQYF.

This clonotype has ten or more counts. The chain couples TRBV7-2 to TRBJ1-2, with D possibly TRBD1 on 5 matching bases. The CDR3 runs to 13 residues. Germline-derived CDR1 and CDR2 are SGHTA and FQGNSA. V was clipped by 1 base and J by 4 bases, with 7 bases between them. The CDR3 sequence is CASSLDRSYGYTF. The CDR3 nucleotides read TGTGCCAGCAGCTTAGACAGGTCCTATGGCTACACCTTC.

This clonotype was seen a few times. The chain links TRBV20-1 to TRBJ2-1; the match to TRBD2 covers 13 bases. The CDR3 has 13 amino acids. Germline V gene data show CDR1 as DFQATT and CDR2 as SNEGSKA (reference sequence). The V segment lost 6 bases and the J segment 9 bases; nucleotides outside the gene matches: 5. For the CDR3, the DNA is TGCAGTGCGCCTACTAGCGGGAGGGCTGAGCAGTTCTTC. This encodes CSAPTSGRAEQFF.